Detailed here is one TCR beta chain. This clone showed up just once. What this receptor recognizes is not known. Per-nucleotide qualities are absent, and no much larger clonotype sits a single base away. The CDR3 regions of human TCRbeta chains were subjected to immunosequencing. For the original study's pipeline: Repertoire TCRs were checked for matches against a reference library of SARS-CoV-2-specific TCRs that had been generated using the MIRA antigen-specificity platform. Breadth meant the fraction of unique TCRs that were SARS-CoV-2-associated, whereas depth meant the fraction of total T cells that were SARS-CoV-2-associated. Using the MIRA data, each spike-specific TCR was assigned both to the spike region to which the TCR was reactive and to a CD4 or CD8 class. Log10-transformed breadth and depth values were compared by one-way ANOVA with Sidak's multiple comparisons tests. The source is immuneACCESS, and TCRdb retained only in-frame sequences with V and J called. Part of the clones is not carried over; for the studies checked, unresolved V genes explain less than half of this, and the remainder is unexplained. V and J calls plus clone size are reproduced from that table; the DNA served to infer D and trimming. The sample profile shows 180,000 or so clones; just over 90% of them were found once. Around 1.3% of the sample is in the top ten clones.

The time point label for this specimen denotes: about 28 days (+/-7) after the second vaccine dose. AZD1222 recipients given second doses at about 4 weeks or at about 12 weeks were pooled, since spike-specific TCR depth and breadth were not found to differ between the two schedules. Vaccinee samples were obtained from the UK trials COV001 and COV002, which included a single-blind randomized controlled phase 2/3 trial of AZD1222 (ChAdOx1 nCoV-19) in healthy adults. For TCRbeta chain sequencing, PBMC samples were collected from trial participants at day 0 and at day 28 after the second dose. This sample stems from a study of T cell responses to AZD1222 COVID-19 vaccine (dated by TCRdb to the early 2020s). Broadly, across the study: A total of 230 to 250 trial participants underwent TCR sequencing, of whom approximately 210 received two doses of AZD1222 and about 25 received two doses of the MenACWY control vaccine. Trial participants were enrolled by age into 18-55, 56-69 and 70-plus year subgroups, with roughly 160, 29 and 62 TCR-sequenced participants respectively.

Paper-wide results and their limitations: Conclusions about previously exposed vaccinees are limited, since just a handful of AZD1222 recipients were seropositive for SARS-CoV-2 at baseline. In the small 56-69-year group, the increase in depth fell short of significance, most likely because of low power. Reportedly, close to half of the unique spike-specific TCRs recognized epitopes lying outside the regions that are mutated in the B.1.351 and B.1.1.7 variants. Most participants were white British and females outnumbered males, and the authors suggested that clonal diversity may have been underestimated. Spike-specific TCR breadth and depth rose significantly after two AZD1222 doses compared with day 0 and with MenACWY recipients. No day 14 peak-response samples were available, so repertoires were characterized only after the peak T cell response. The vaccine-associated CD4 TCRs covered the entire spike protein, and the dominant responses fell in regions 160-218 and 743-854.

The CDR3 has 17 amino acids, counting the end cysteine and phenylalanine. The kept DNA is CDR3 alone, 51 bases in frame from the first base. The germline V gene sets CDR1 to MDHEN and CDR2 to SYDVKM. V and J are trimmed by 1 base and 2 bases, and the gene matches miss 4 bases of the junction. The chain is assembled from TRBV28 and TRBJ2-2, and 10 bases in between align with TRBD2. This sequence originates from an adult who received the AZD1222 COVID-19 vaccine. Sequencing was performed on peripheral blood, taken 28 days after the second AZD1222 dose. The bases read TGTGCCAGCAGTTTATTAGCGGGAGGACCAAACACCGGGGAGCTGTTTTTT. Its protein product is CASSLLAGGPNTGELFF. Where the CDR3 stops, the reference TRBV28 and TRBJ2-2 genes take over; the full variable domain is DVKVTQSSRYLVKRTGEKVFLECVQDMDHENMFWYRQDPGLGLRLIYFSYDVKMKEKGDIPEGYSVSREKKERFSLILESASTNQTSMYLCASSLLAGGPNTGELFFGEGSRLTVL.